One sample yielded the 10 T cell receptor beta chains listed below, sequenced in a study of T cells expressing NK-cell markers (TCRdb year 2020). Libraries were built with 5' RACE. The sequencing machine was an Illumina HiSeq 2000. Following TCRdb reprocessing, every CDR3 protein sequence forms one entry, and DNA is not provided. The table for this sample lists approximately 550,000 distinct CDR3 sequences. The ten largest clonotypes hold 3% to 4.5% of the sample. Sequences were obtained from blood T cells: a sorted CD56 or NKG2C T cell subset, CD4+ or CD8+ T cells, or bulk PBMC T cells (not recorded which). The receptors were sampled from a man aged 18-30 years in good health. Donor details come from another sample of the same person, matched by shared clones.

This chain connects TRBV4-3 to TRBJ2-1. Germline assignment: CDR1 LGHNA and CDR2 YSLEER. CDR3 length: 15 residues. CDR3: CASSPAGAAYNEQFF.

This rearrangement joins TRBV4-1 to TRBJ2-1. Per germline, CDR1 MGHRA and CDR2 YSYEKL. This CDR3 is 13 amino acids long. The CDR3: CASSREIHNEQFF.

V and J are TRBV7-8 and TRBJ1-5. The germline gives CDR1 SGHVS, CDR2 FQNEAQ. The CDR3 runs 17 residues. CDR3 sequence reads: CASSLGAGSSASQPQHF.

This rearrangement joins TRBV7-8 to TRBJ2-1; TCRdb outputs TRBD1, but without DNA this stays unchecked. CDR1 is SGHVS, CDR2 FQNEAQ, per germline. The CDR3 totals 16 residues. The CDR3 here is CASSLATRDRFNEQFF. The complete variable domain, with remaining parts taken from reference TRBV7-8 and TRBJ2-1, reads GAGVSQSPRYKVAKRGQDVALRCDPISGHVSLFWYQQALGQGPEFLTYFQNEAQLDKSGLPSDRFFAERPEGSVSTLKIQRTQQEDSAVYLCASSLATRDRFNEQFFGPGTRLTVL.

The rearrangement joins TRBV5-1 to TRBJ2-7. Per the germline V gene, CDR1 is SGHRS and CDR2 is YFSETQ. CDR3 length: 14 amino acids. This chain's CDR3 is CASSLDEYLYEQYF.

The chain combines TRBV11-3 with TRBJ2-1. Germline V lookup: CDR1 SGHNT, CDR2 YENEEA. CDR3 length: 15 amino acids. The CDR3 spells CASSRSLRGYNEQFF.

The chain links TRBV27 to TRBJ1-1. The germline CDR1 and CDR2 sequences are MNHEY and SMNVEV (reference sequence). The CDR3 spans 14 residues. CDR3: CASKSLNWDTEAFF.

The chain joins TRBV7-6 to TRBJ2-1; no DNA is available, so the TRBD2 call from TCRdb remains unchecked. CDR1 and CDR2 (germline): SGHVS, FNYEAQ. There are 19 residues in the CDR3. CDR3: CASSFTVNPTSGSGNEQFF.

The chain has TRBV7-9 and TRBJ2-5; TCRdb names TRBD1, which stays unverified in the absence of DNA. This CDR3 contains 14 residues. Per the germline V gene, CDR1 is SEHNR and CDR2 is FQNEAQ (reference sequence). CDR3 in amino acids: CASSPVEQQETQYF.

The CDR3 spells CASSVGAGTGAKLFF. The rearrangement uses TRBV9 and TRBJ1-4; there is no DNA to check the TCRdb D call of TRBD1. Germline CDR1 reads SGDLS; CDR2 reads YYNGEE. The CDR3 length is 15 residues.